The rows below give T cell receptor beta chains drawn from one sample of a study of blood T cell repertoires in COVID-19. Produced via immunoSEQ multiplex PCR; TCRdb's table is partial and in-frame only. The table lists 90,000 to 150,000 clones, roughly 76% of them singletons. The sample was peripheral blood. The source of these receptors is a human donor in a cohort sampled during active COVID-19. Both conserved end residues are part of each CDR3. A D gene is named only where the DNA matches it firmly. Rows give clone size only sometimes, using once, few, many, or a class for an expanded clone.

-	TRBV4-1	-	TRBJ1-1	TGCGCCAGCAGCCAAGAATCCGCGAGCACTGAAGCTTTCTTT	CASSQESASTEAFF
few	TRBV30	-	TRBJ1-1	TGTGCCTGGAGTGTTCGTTCGGACACTGAAGCTTTCTTT	CAWSVRSDTEAFF
-	TRBV7-2	-	TRBJ1-5	TGTGCCAGCAGCTTAATGTCGAATCAGCCCCAGCATTTT	CASSLMSNQPQHF
-	TRBV9	TRBD1	TRBJ2-7	TGTGCCAGCAGCGCGGGGGGACAGGGGTCCATTTACGAGCAGTACTTC	CASSAGGQGSIYEQYF
-	TRBV15	TRBD1	TRBJ2-5	TGTGCCACCAGCAGCCGGGACAGAAGCCTACAAGAGACCCAGTACTTC	CATSSRDRSLQETQYF
-	TRBV7-6	-	TRBJ1-2	TGTGCCAGCAGCACACAGGGTTTTGGCTACACCTTC	CASSTQGFGYTF
-	TRBV6-5	TRBD1	TRBJ2-7	TGTGCCAGCAGTTACTCGGGACAGGAGGACGAGCAGTACTTC	CASSYSGQEDEQYF
few	TRBV28	TRBD2	TRBJ2-7	TGTGCCAGCAGGACTAGCGGGTTCTCCTACGAGCAGTACTTC	CASRTSGFSYEQYF
-	TRBV7-9	-	TRBJ1-4	TGTGCCAGCAGCTCCACCATAGTGACTAATGAAAAACTGTTTTTT	CASSSTIVTNEKLFF
-	TRBV5-6	-	TRBJ1-1	TGTGCCAGCAGCCTAGGAGGTGAGGGGAACACTGAAGCTTTCTTT	CASSLGGEGNTEAFF
-	TRBV4-3	TRBD1	TRBJ1-1	TGCGCCAGCAGCCAAGCAAGGGGACAGTCCGGGCGGTACACTGAAGCTTTCTTT	CASSQARGQSGRYTEAFF
-	TRBV11-3	-	TRBJ2-5	TGTGCCAGCAGCTTCGAAGACTGGAGGGCTCAAGAGACCCAGTACTTC	CASSFEDWRAQETQYF
-	TRBV6-5	TRBD1	TRBJ2-7	TGTGCCAGCAGTTACTACAGGGGGCCCAGTGATTACGAGCAGTACTTC	CASSYYRGPSDYEQYF
few	TRBV18	-	TRBJ2-7	TGTGCCAGCTCACCCCCGGGAGAAAAATACGAGCAGTACTTC	CASSPPGEKYEQYF
-	TRBV10-1	TRBD1	TRBJ1-5	TGCGCCAGCAGGCCCGGGACAGGGATATCTCAGCCCCAGCATTTT	CASRPGTGISQPQHF
few	TRBV9	-	TRBJ2-1	TGTGCCAGCAGCGTAGCGGGGGGCTCGTACAATGAGCAGTTCTTC	CASSVAGGSYNEQFF
once	TRBV7-9	TRBD2	TRBJ2-3	TGTGCCAGCAGCTTAGGGGGCGGACTAGCGGGAGCAGATACGCAGTATTTT	CASSLGGGLAGADTQYF
-	TRBV7-9	TRBD1	TRBJ2-7	TGTGCCAGCAGCCCAGATTACAGGGGGCGCATGTACGAGCAGTACTTC	CASSPDYRGRMYEQYF
few	TRBV18	TRBD1	TRBJ2-2	TGTGCCAGCACAGAGACAGGGTCGGCCGGGGAGCTGTTTTTT	CASTETGSAGELFF
once	TRBV19	-	TRBJ2-1	TGTGCCAGTAGTATCATAGCTCCTACACACAATGAGCAGTTCTTC	CASSIIAPTHNEQFF
-	TRBV29-1	-	TRBJ2-1	TGCAGCGGGGGAATAGCGGACCGCTCCTACAATGAGCAGTTCTTC	CSGGIADRSYNEQFF
once	TRBV19	-	TRBJ1-2	TGTGCCAGTAGTCTGTGGACAGAAGCTAACTATGGCTACACCTTC	CASSLWTEANYGYTF
once	TRBV3-1/TRBV3-2	TRBD2	TRBJ2-1	TGTGCCAGCAGCCAACCGACTAGCGGGAGGGCCTTCTACAATGAGCAGTTCTTC	CASSQPTSGRAFYNEQFF
once	TRBV7-2	TRBD1	TRBJ1-2	TGTGCCAGCAGCTTAGACTACAGGGGGTACTATGGCTACACCTTC	CASSLDYRGYYGYTF
-	TRBV5-6	-	TRBJ1-5	TGTGCCAGCAGCTCCCCCCTAAGCAATCAGCCCCAGCATTTT	CASSSPLSNQPQHF
-	TRBV28	-	TRBJ2-3	TGTGCCAGCAGTTTAGTTAGTGGGGGGACTCCCCGGGGCACAGATACGCAGTATTTT	CASSLVSGGTPRGTDTQYF
-	TRBV9	TRBD2	TRBJ2-1	TGTGCCAGCAGCGAGAAGACTAGCGGGAGCTACAATGAGCAGTTCTTC	CASSEKTSGSYNEQFF
-	TRBV11-3	TRBD1	TRBJ1-1	TGTGCCAGCAGAAACACAGGGGACACTGAAGCTTTCTTT	CASRNTGDTEAFF
-	TRBV4-1	-	TRBJ2-6	TGCGCCAGCAGCCAAGTAAGGACTGGCTCTGGGGCCAACGTCCTGACTTTC	CASSQVRTGSGANVLTF
-	TRBV24-1	TRBD2	TRBJ2-3	TGTGCCACCAGTGATGGGACTAGCGGGGGCACCCCCACAGATACGCAGTATTTT	CATSDGTSGGTPTDTQYF